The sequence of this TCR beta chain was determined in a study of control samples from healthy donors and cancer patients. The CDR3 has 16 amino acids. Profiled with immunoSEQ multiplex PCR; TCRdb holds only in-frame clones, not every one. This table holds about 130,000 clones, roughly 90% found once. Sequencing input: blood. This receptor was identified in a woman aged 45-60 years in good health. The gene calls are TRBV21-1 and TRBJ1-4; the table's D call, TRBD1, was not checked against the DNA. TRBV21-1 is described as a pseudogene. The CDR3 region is CASTAAGTDEGRKLFF. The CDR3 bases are TGTGCCAGCACCGCAGCTGGGACAGATGAAGGCCGGAAACTGTTTTTT.